This T cell receptor (beta chain) was identified in a study of blood T cells in healthy people across ages. General study results and limits: Higher diversity and more naive CD4+ cells were features of long-lived donors, compared to aged donors.

Using a J-beta primer mix together with a sample-barcoded 5' primer, a second PCR was run for roughly 7 to 12 cycles. TCRdb fed the 5' RACE reads into MiXCR, producing one record per CDR3 protein. Among around 1,000,000 distinct CDR3 sequences listed, almost 25% were seen once. A remark on this clonotype: Its target is unknown.

The V gene lost 2 bases and the J gene lost 11 bases, with 19 bases spanning the gap. CDR1 is MNHEY, CDR2 SVGAGI, per germline. The CDR3 is 15 amino acids. This same sample was also taken into another study, of T cells of mothers and their children. That study adds: At about 1.5 ug per 15 ul, all of the extracted RNA went into cDNA synthesis. Mothers yielded over 9 million CDR3 reads, children some 3 million each.

This rearrangement joins TRBV6-5 to TRBJ1-5, with D perhaps TRBD1 (5 bases). Sequenced sample: blood. The source is a girl aged 2-9 years in good health. CDR3 in DNA: TGTGCCAGCAGTTACCGGGGCCTGGGAAGCACAGCCCAGCATTTT. Protein product: CASSYRGLGSTAQHF.